This T cell receptor beta chain was retrieved from a study of T cells after yellow fever vaccination. Study as a whole: Fractions low in cell number were prepared with SMART-Seq v4 Ultra Low Input.

TCRdb redid the calling of the 5' RACE reads with MiXCR, one entry per CDR3 protein. The table includes 300,000 to 450,000 distinct CDR3 sequences, less than 9.5% detected once. V shed 4 bases and J shed 7 bases, with 22 bases lying between them. The CDR3 runs to 16 residues. Germline-derived CDR1 and CDR2 are LGHNA and YNFKEQ. The sequence came from a man between 18 and 35 years old who received the YFV17D yellow fever vaccine. The V gene is TRBV4-2, the J gene TRBJ2-5, with D perhaps assigned TRBD1 or TRBD2 (5 bases each). The sequencing here drew on PBMCs, taken about 41 days after the first yellow fever vaccination. Written as DNA, the CDR3 is TGTGCCAGCAGCCCCAAAACAGGCCGGGAAGGAGGGACCCAGTACTTC. As protein: CASSPKTGREGGTQYF.